Sequencing of this TCR beta chain was carried out in a study of cytomegalovirus exposure and HLA in healthy donors. As for the study in general: Earlier findings included roughly 120 million unique TCR beta sequences obtained from 150 million to 200 million T cells.

Worth noting for this clone: Its matching antigen is unknown.

Study outcomes and limitations: Further analysis, carried out later, found HLA-associated TCR beta chains more clonally expanded than equally common other chains. In a later analysis, an Asian-associated ancestry cluster reportedly showed fewer N-insertions than the roughly 700-donor mean.

Germline trimming cut 5 bases from V and 1 base from J; bases unmatched to any gene: 4. The CDR3 is 13 residues long. Germline loops: CDR1 SQVTM, CDR2 ANQGSEA. PCR involved 60 Vbeta and 13 Jbeta primers. The table came from immunoSEQ multiplex PCR; TCRdb's copy has only in-frame clones and leaves some out. The table lists 63,000 or so clones, around 80% of them singletons. V is TRBV29-1 and J is TRBJ2-5; 7 bases are shared with TRBD2. This receptor was obtained from a young woman in good health and CMV-seropositive. Sequencing was done on a sample of PBMCs. CDR3 amino acids: CSVKRGPQETQYF. The DNA of the CDR3 is TGCAGCGTTAAGCGGGGCCCCCAAGAGACCCAGTACTTC. Full variable domain (outside the CDR3, taken from reference TRBV29-1 and TRBJ2-5): SAVISQKPSRDICQRGTSLTIQCQVDSQVTMMFWYRQQPGQSLTLIATANQGSEATYESGFVIDKFPISRPNLTFSTLTVSNMSPEDSSIYLCSVKRGPQETQYFGPGTRLLVL.